The present TCR beta chain was sequenced within a study of blood T cell repertoires in COVID-19 (dated by TCRdb to about 2020). Background on the whole study: Samples covering the acute and convalescent phases of COVID-19 were provided by collaborators in the United States, Italy and Spain. The material from the prospective study consisted of cDNA or gDNA derived from T cells, B-cell-depleted T cells, or PBMCs. Subjects who had been exposed to COVID-19, were actively infected with it, or had recovered from it provided the deeply sampled blood TCRbeta repertoires that made up the dataset. The repertoires were released in a freely available public database meant as a resource for research on the immune response to SARS-CoV-2. Samples came from the ongoing ImmuneRACE study (first 160 participants) plus 1,254 subjects from 6 global collaborators. Sample metadata almost always included a de-identified subject ID, COVID-19 status, age in years and sex. HLA class I and class II types, where available, came from metadata supplied by the sample provider rather than from assay-based typing.

Relative to germline, V is 1 base shorter and J is 4 bases shorter, with 8 bases between their ends. The germline V gene provides CDR1 SGHRS and CDR2 YFSETQ. From cysteine to phenylalanine, the CDR3 is 13 amino acids long. Only CDR3 DNA is held: 39 bases, read in frame from base 1. Participants in the prospective study were enrolled through a virtual design, were aged about 18 to 90 years, and lived in about two dozen United States geographic areas. Cohort assignment in the prospective study relied on participant-reported clinical history from a screening survey and a study questionnaire. For ImmuneRACE Cohort 3, a participant was defined as recovered based on two consecutive negative NP/OP PCR tests, clearance by a healthcare professional, or resolution of symptoms. Each participant in the prospective study had whole blood, serum and a nasopharyngeal or oropharyngeal swab collected by mobile phlebotomists. Additional blood draws and questionnaires over an approximately 2-month period could optionally be provided by prospective study participants. Blood samples from the prospective study were shipped frozen or at room temperature prior to DNA extraction.

About this clone: Its cognate antigen has yet to be identified. One base away there is no much larger clone; base qualities are not given.

The immunoSEQ Assay, a bias-controlled multiplex PCR, was used to amplify TCRbeta CDR3 regions from genomic DNA. As for how the authors treated the data: Within the assay, amplification of reference gene primers was used to estimate how many nucleated cells each sample contained. To quantify the absolute abundance of each unique TCRbeta CDR3 rearrangement, sequence reads were collapsed and filtered. For each sample, productive Simpson clonality was calculated as the square root of Simpson's diversity index over productive rearrangements. Imported from immuneACCESS, the table was reduced by TCRdb to in-frame sequences with V and J called. These copies leave out some clones; in studies compared against another copy, an unresolved V gene accounts for under half, and the cause of the remainder is not known. That table supplies the V and J calls and clone size; D and trimming were determined from the DNA. This sample lists roughly 160,000 clones; 70% to 85% were detected once. The biggest ten clones account for 10% to 15% of the sample.

What the research found in general, with its limitations: Clinical and demographic metadata were provided uncurated, with the amount varying by source and participant.

The sequence came from a man aged 45 to 65 who had recovered from COVID-19. The sequenced sample consisted of PBMCs or T cells enriched from blood (not recorded which). This receptor chain uses TRBV5-1 and TRBJ2-5; TRBD1 is a weak D gene call, 5 bases matching. The DNA sequence reads TGCGCCAGCAGCTTGATAACAGGAGAGACCCAGTACTTC. Its protein product is CASSLITGETQYF.